The 20 T cell receptor beta chains below come from one sample, sequenced in a study of cytomegalovirus exposure and HLA in healthy donors. The PCR was carried out with 60 Vbeta primers and 13 Jbeta primers. Sequencing was performed with immunoSEQ multiplex PCR; in TCRdb, only in-frame clones are kept and a portion is missing. This repertoire shows 40,000 to 55,000 clones, over 60% found once; its top ten account for around 8.1%. Input material: PBMCs. These receptors originate from a man aged 25 to 40 in good health and CMV-seropositive.

This sequence joins TRBV5-1 and TRBJ2-3; the D is unclear. The CDR3 sequence is 15 residues long. V lost 0 bases and J lost 4, with 12 bases in between. Per the germline V gene, CDR1 is SGHRS and CDR2 is YFSETQ. The CDR3 here is CASSLVVRAPDTQYF. CDR3 bases: TGCGCCAGCAGCTTGGTAGTACGCGCTCCAGATACGCAGTATTTT.

The chain couples TRBV7-3 to TRBJ1-2; D gene uncertain. Germline assignment: CDR1 SGHTA and CDR2 FQGTGA. V lost 6 bases to trimming and J lost 5 bases, with 19 bases between them. The CDR3 consists of 15 residues. The CDR3 DNA is TGTGCCAGCAGTCCGGACGGGAAGACTCGGTATGGCTACACCTTC. The encoded protein is CASSPDGKTRYGYTF.

A single count supports this clone. V gene TRBV30 combines with J gene TRBJ1-2, with 7 bases aligning to TRBD1. Germline V gene sequence: CDR1 GTSNPN, CDR2 SVGIG (reference sequence). The CDR3 contains 13 residues. The V segment lost 2 bases and the J segment 8 bases; nucleotides outside the gene matches: 8. CDR3 DNA sequence: TGTGCCTGGAGTCCGGGACAGCAAAACGGCTACACCTTC. As protein: CAWSPGQQNGYTF.

The chain joins TRBV6-5 to TRBJ1-2; possible D gene TRBD1, 6 bases. This CDR3 spans 14 amino acids. Trimming removed 0 bases from V and 8 bases from J, with 13 bases in between. Germline V lookup: CDR1 MNHEY, CDR2 SVGAGI. CDR3 region: CASSYSGAGEGYTF. The CDR3 nucleotides are TGTGCCAGCAGTTACTCGGGGGCGGGAGAGGGCTACACCTTC.

The chain is built from TRBV11-2 and TRBJ2-3, with D possibly TRBD1 on 6 matching bases. The V gene lost 2 bases and the J gene lost 4 bases, with 10 bases spanning the gap. The CDR3 covers 14 residues. Germline CDR1 reads SGHAT; CDR2 reads FQNNGV. Here the CDR3 DNA reads TGTGCCAGCAGCTTATTCAGGGGCGCAGATACGCAGTATTTT. This gives the protein CASSLFRGADTQYF.

The chain carries TRBV19 and TRBJ1-1; D unclear. V was trimmed by 4 bases and J by 0 bases, leaving 12 bases between them. This CDR3 comprises 15 residues. Per the germline V gene, CDR1 is LNHDA and CDR2 is SQIVND (reference sequence). Here the CDR3 DNA reads TGTGCCAGTAGTAAAGAAGGACTGCTGAACACTGAAGCTTTCTTT. Translation: CASSKEGLLNTEAFF.

The chain is built from TRBV29-1 and TRBJ1-5; D perhaps matches TRBD1 (6 bases). CDR3 length: 14 amino acids. Per germline, CDR1 SQVTM and CDR2 ANQGSEA. The V end lost 6 bases, the J end lost 4 bases, and 16 bases lay between the germline ends. CDR3 amino acids: CSVSTGGANQPQHF. In DNA, the CDR3 is TGCAGCGTCTCTACCGGGGGGGCAAATCAGCCCCAGCATTTT.

This clone was recorded a few times. The chain carries TRBV28 and TRBJ2-5; D gene uncertain. V was cut by 1 base and J by 1 base, with 10 bases left in between. This CDR3 is built from 15 residues. Germline values: CDR1 MDHEN, CDR2 SYDVKM. The CDR3 nucleotides read TGTGCCAGCAGTTTATACGGCCAGGCCCAAGAGACCCAGTACTTC. Its protein product is CASSLYGQAQETQYF.

This clone has a single count. The chain links TRBV28 to TRBJ2-7; 7 positions agree with TRBD1. CDR1 MDHEN and CDR2 SYDVKM come from the germline V gene. This CDR3 is built from 15 residues. V lost 7 bases and J lost 3; bases outside the gene matches: 12. As DNA, the CDR3 is TGTGCCAGCAAAGATATAGGGGGCGCCGTCTACGAGCAGTACTTC. Its protein product is CASKDIGGAVYEQYF. The entire variable domain, with the rest obtained from reference TRBV28 and TRBJ2-7, is as follows: DVKVTQSSRYLVKRTGEKVFLECVQDMDHENMFWYRQDPGLGLRLIYFSYDVKMKEKGDIPEGYSVSREKKERFSLILESASTNQTSMYLCASKDIGGAVYEQYFGPGTRLTVT.

In its sample, this clone was seen a few times. The chain joins TRBV7-6 to TRBJ2-1, with D possibly matching TRBD2 (5 bases). The CDR3 runs 16 residues. Germline CDR1 and CDR2: SGHVS and FNYEAQ. Trimming took 4 bases from V and 2 from J, leaving 15 bases between them. Here the CDR3 DNA reads TGTGCCAGCAGCTACAATTCGGGGTCCGCCTACAATGAGCAGTTCTTC. This translates into CASSYNSGSAYNEQFF.

The genes are TRBV21-1 and TRBJ1-2; the DNA was not compared with TRBD1, the D call given in the table. TRBV21-1 is termed a pseudogene. The CDR3 is 17 amino acids. CDR3 sequence: CASSTGQGAFLPYGYTF. CDR3 nucleotides: TGTGCCAGCAGCACGGGACAGGGGGCCTTCTTACCCTATGGCTACACCTTC.

The chain is built from TRBV5-6 and TRBJ1-5; 7 bases align to TRBD1. CDR1 is SGHDT, CDR2 YYEEEE, per germline. The CDR3 covers 14 residues. Trimming at V came to 3 bases and at J to 7 bases, leaving 7 bases not matched to a gene. Here the CDR3 reads CASSSNRGRQPQHF. The DNA of the CDR3 is TGTGCCAGCAGCTCTAACAGGGGACGCCAGCCCCAGCATTTT.

The chain employs TRBV7-9 and TRBJ1-3, with unresolved D. The V end was cut by 3 bases, the J end by 2 bases, with 2 bases between. From germline, CDR1 is SEHNR and CDR2 FQNEAQ (reference sequence). This CDR3 contains 12 residues. CDR3 nucleotides: TGTGCCAGCAGCTTCACTGGAAACACCATATATTTT. Translated: CASSFTGNTIYF.

A single count supports this clone. The chain carries TRBV19 and TRBJ2-7; 11 bases match TRBD2. The V and J ends lost 6 bases and 1 base, in that order; junction bases with no gene match: 11. This CDR3 has 17 residues. From germline, CDR1 is LNHDA and CDR2 SQIVND (reference sequence). The DNA for the CDR3 is TGTGCCAGTAGCCCTACTGCGACTAGCGGGGCTTCCTACGAGCAGTACTTC. Its translation: CASSPTATSGASYEQYF.

The chain employs TRBV2 and TRBJ2-5, with D tentatively TRBD2 (6 bases). The V gene lost 7 bases and the J gene lost 0 bases, with 12 bases spanning the gap. Germline V CDR1 and CDR2: SNHLY, FYNNEI. The CDR3 runs 14 residues. CDR3 sequence (DNA): TGTGCCAGCATGACTAGGCCGTACCAAGAGACCCAGTACTTC. As protein: CASMTRPYQETQYF. Full variable domain (rest looked up from reference TRBV2 and TRBJ2-5): EPEVTQTPSHQVTQMGQEVILRCVPISNHLYFYWYRQILGQKVEFLVSFYNNEISEKSEIFDDQFSVERPDGSNFTLKIRSTKLEDSAMYFCASMTRPYQETQYFGPGTRLLVL.

The chain combines TRBV7-7 with TRBJ2-3; 9 bases map to TRBD1. The CDR3 runs 14 residues. Losses at the gene ends were 2 bases for V and 6 bases for J; bases not matched to a gene: 3. Looked up from germline, CDR1 is SSHAT and CDR2 is FNYEAQ (reference sequence). This CDR3 is CASSLTGGRDTQYF. The CDR3 DNA reads as TGTGCCAGCAGCTTAACAGGGGGCCGGGATACGCAGTATTTT.

J is TRBJ2-2 and V is TRBV18; D is possibly TRBD1 (5 bases). V gave up 1 base and J gave up 1 base, with 10 bases separating them. Germline V gene sequence: CDR1 KGHSH, CDR2 LQKENI. The CDR3 totals 16 residues. The CDR3 here is CASSPLGQWNTGELFF. The CDR3 nucleotides are TGTGCCAGCTCACCACTGGGGCAGTGGAACACCGGGGAGCTGTTTTTT.

The rearrangement uses TRBV6-4 and TRBJ2-5; 13 bases are a match to TRBD2. The CDR3 spans 15 residues. Germline lookup yields CDR1 MRHNA and CDR2 SNTAGT. V dropped 2 bases and J dropped 4; count of bases not matched to a gene: 1. CDR3 DNA sequence: TGTGCCAGCAGTGACACTAGCGGGGGGGCAGAGACCCAGTACTTC. It is translated as CASSDTSGGAETQYF.

This CDR3 reads CASSLGPLNTEAFF. The CDR3 coding sequence is TGTGCCAGCAGCTTAGGGCCCCTTAACACTGAAGCTTTCTTT. V is TRBV7-2 and J is TRBJ1-1; D unclear. The V end was cut by 1 base, the J end by 2 bases, with 8 bases between. Germline assignment: CDR1 SGHTA and CDR2 FQGNSA. This CDR3 has 14 amino acids.

This chain uses TRBV5-1 with TRBJ2-5; D gene ambiguous. Trimming pared 2 bases from V and 4 bases from J, leaving 6 bases between. The CDR3 runs 12 residues. CDR1 and CDR2 from the germline V gene are SGHRS and YFSETQ. CDR3 sequence reads: CASSFSGETQYF. The DNA of the CDR3 is TGCGCCAGCAGCTTTTCGGGAGAGACCCAGTACTTC.